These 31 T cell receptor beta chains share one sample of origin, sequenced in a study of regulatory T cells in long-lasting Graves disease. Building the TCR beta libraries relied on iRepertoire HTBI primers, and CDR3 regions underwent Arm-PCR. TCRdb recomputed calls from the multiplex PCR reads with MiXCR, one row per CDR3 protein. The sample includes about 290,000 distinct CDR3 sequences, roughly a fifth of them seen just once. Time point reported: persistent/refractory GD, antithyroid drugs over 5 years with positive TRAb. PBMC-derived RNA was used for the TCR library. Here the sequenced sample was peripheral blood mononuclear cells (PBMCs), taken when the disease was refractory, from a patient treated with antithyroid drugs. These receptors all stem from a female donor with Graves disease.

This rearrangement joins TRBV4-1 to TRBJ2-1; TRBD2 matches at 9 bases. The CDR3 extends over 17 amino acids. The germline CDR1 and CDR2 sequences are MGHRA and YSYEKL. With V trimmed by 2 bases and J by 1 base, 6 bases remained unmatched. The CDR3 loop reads CASSQRTLAGSYNEQFF. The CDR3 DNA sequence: TGCGCCAGCAGCCAAAGGACCCTAGCGGGGTCCTACAATGAGCAGTTCTTC.

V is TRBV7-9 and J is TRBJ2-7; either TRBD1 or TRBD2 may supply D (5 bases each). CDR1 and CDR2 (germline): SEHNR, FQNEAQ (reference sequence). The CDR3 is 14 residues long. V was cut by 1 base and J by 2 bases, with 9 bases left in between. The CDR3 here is CASSLGGFPYEQYF. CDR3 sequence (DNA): TGTGCCAGCAGCTTAGGGGGGTTTCCCTACGAGCAGTACTTC.

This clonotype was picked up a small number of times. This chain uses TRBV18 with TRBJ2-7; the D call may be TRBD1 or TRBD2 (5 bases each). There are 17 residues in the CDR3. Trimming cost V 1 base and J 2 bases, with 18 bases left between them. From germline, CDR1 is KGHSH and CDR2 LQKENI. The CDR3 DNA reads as TGTGCCAGCTCACCACTACCCTCTCTGCAGGGAGCCTACGAGCAGTACTTC. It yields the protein CASSPLPSLQGAYEQYF.

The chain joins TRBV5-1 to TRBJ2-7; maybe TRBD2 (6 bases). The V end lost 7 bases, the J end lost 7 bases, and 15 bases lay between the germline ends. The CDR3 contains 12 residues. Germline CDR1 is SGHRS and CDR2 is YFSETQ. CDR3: CASGEEWGEQYF. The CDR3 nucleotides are TGCGCCAGCGGGGAGGAATGGGGAGAGCAGTACTTC.

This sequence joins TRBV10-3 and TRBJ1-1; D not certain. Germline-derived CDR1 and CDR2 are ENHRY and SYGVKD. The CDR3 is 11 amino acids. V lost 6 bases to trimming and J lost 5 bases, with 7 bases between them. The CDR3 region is CAIRTGTEAFF. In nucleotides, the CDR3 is TGTGCCATCAGGACGGGTACTGAAGCTTTCTTT.

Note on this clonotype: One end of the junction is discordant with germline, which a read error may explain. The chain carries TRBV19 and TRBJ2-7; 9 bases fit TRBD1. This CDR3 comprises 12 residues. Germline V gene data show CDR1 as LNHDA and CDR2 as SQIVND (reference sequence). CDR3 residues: CACSRDRDEQYF. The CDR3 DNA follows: TGTGCCTGTAGCCGGGACAGGGACGAGCAGTACTTC.

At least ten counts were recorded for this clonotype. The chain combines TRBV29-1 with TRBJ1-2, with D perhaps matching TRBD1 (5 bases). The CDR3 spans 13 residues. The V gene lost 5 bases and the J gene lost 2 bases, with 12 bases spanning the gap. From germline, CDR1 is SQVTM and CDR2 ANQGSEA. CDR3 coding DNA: TGCAGCGTTTTTTCGACAGCCAACTATGGCTACACCTTC. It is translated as CSVFSTANYGYTF.

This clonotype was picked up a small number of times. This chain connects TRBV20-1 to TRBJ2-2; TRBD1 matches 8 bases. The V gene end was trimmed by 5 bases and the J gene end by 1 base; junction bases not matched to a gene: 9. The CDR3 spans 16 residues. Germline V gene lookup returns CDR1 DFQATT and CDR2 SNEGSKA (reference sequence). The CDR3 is CSALAAGTGNTGELFF. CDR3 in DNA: TGCAGTGCTTTGGCAGCCGGGACAGGGAACACCGGGGAGCTGTTTTTT.

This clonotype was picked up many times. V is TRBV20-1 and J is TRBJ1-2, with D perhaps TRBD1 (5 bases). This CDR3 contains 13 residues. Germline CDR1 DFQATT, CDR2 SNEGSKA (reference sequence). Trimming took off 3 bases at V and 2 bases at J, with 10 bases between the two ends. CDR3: CSARSGENYGYTF. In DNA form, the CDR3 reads TGCAGTGCTAGGTCGGGGGAGAACTATGGCTACACCTTC.

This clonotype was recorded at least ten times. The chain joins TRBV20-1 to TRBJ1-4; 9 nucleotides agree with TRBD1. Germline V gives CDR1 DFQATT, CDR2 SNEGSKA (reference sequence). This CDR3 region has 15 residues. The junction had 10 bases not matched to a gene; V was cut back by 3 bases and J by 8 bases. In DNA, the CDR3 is TGCAGTGCTAGCCCCCTACAGGGGGCGAGGGAAAAACTGTTTTTT. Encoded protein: CSASPLQGAREKLFF.

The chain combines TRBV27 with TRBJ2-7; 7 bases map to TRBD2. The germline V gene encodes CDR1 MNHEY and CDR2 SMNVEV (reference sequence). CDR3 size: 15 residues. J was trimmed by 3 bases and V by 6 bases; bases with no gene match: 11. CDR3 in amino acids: CASRSLGGSVYEQYF. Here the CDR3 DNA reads TGTGCCAGCAGGTCGCTCGGCGGGAGTGTCTACGAGCAGTACTTC.

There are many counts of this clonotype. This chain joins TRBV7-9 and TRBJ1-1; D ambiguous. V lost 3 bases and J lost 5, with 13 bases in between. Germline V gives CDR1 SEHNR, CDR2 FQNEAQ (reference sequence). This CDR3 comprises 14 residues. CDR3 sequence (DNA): TGTGCCAGCAGCTTTCCCCGGCAGCAAACTGAAGCTTTCTTT. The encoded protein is CASSFPRQQTEAFF.

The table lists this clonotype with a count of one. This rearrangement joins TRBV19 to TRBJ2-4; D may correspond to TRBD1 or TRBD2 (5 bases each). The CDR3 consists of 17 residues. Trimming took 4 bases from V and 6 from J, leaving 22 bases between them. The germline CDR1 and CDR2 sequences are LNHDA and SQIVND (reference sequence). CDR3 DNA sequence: TGTGCCAGTAGTACGTCGCATGTGGGGGTAGTTGGAAACATTCAGTACTTC. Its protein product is CASSTSHVGVVGNIQYF.

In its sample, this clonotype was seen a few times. CDR3 sequence reads: CASSLEGKAGQPQHF. In nucleotides, the CDR3 is TGTGCCAGCAGTTTGGAGGGCAAGGCGGGTCAGCCCCAGCATTTT. The rearrangement uses TRBV6-9 and TRBJ1-5; unclear D gene. The CDR3 extends over 15 amino acids. Germline CDR1 reads MNHGY; CDR2 reads SVAAGI. V was clipped by 4 bases and J by 6 bases, with 16 bases between them.

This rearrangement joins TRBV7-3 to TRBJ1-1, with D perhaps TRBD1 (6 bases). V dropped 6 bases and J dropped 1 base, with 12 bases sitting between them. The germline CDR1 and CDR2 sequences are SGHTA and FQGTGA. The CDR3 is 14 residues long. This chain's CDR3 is CASSWGRGNTEAFF. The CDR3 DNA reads TGTGCCAGCAGTTGGGGGCGGGGGAACACTGAAGCTTTCTTT.

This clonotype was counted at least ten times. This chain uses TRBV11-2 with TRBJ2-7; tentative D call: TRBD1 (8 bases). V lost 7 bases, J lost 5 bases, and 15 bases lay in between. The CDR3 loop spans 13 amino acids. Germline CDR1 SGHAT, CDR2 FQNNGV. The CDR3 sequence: CASNQGAGDEQYF. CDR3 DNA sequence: TGTGCCAGCAACCAGGGGGCGGGGGACGAGCAGTACTTC.

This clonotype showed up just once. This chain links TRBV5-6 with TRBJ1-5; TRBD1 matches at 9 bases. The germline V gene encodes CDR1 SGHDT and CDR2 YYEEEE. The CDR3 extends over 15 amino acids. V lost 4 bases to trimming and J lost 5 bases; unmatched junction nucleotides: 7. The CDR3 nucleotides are TGTGCCAGCAGCCAAGGACAGGGGTGGGATCAGCCCCAGCATTTT. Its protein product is CASSQGQGWDQPQHF.

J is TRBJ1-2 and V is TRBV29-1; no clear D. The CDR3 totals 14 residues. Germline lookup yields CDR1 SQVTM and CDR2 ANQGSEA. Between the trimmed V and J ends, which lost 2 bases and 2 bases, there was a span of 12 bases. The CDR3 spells CSVESTVNNYGYTF. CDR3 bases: TGCAGCGTTGAAAGTACGGTAAACAACTATGGCTACACCTTC.

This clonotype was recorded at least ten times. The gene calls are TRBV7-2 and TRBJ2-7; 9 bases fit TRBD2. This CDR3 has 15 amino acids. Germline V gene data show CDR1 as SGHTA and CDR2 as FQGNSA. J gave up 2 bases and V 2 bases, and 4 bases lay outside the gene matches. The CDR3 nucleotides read TGTGCCAGCAGCTTAACCGGGACTAGCCCCTACGAGCAGTACTTC. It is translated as CASSLTGTSPYEQYF.

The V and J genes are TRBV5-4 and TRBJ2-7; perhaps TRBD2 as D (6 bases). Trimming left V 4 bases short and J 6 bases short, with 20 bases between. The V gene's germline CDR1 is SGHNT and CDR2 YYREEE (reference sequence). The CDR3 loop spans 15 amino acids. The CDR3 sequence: CASSRELREFGEQYF. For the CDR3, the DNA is TGTGCCAGCAGCCGCGAGCTCCGGGAGTTTGGCGAGCAGTACTTC.

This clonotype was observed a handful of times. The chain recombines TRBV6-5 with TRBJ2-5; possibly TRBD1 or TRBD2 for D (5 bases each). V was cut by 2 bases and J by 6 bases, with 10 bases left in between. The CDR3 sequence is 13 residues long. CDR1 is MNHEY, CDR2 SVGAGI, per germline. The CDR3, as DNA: TGTGCCAGCAGTTACGGGACGCCGAAGACCCAGTACTTC. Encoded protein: CASSYGTPKTQYF.

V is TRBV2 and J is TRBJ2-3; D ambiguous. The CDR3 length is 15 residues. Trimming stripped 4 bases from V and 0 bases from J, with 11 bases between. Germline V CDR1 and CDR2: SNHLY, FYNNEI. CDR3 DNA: TGTGCCAGCAGTGCTGGATTTTATAGCACAGATACGCAGTATTTT. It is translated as CASSAGFYSTDTQYF.

The CDR3 DNA reads TGTGCCAGCAGCCCCGGGGGTCGGGGTTCACCCCTCCACTTT. It specifies CASSPGGRGSPLHF. The chain employs TRBV7-6 and TRBJ1-6; D might be TRBD1 (5 bases). The CDR3 sequence is 14 residues long. Trimming stripped 5 bases from V and 9 bases from J, with 14 bases between. From germline, CDR1 is SGHVS and CDR2 FNYEAQ.

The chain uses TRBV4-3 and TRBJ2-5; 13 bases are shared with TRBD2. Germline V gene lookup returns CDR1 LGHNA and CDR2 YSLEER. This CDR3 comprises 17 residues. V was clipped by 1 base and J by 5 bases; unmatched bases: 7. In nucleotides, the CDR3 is TGCGCCAGCAGCCAAGCCTACACTAGCGGGAGGGATGAGACCCAGTACTTC. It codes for CASSQAYTSGRDETQYF.

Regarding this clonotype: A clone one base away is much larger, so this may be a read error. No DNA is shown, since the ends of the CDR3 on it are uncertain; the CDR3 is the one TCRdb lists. CDR3 sequence: CASSVGRGSRRVFF. This sequence joins TRBV2 and TRBJ2-7; TRBD2 is the table's D call and was not checked against the DNA. Per the germline V gene, CDR1 is SNHLY and CDR2 is FYNNEI. The CDR3 is 14 residues long, counting both termini.

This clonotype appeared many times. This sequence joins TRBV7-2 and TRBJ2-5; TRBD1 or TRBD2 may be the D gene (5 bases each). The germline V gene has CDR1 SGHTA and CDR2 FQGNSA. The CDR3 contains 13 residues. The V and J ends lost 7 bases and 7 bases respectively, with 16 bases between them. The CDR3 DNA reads TGTGCCAGCATCTCGCCTGGGGGTGGGACCCAGTACTTC. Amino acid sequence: CASISPGGGTQYF.

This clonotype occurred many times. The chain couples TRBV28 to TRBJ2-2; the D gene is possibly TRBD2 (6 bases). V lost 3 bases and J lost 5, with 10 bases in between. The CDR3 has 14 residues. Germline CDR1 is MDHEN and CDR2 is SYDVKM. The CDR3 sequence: CASSLGRLTGELFF. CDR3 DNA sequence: TGTGCCAGCAGTTTGGGGAGGTTGACCGGGGAGCTGTTTTTT.

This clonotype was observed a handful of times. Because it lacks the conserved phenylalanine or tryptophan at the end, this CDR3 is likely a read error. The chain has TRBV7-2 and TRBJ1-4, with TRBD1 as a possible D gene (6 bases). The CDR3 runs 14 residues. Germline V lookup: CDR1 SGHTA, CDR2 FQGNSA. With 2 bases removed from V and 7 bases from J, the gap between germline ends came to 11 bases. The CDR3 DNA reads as TGTGCCAGCAGCTTAACAGGGCTTGGTGAAAAACTGTTTCTT. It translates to CASSLTGLGEKLFL.

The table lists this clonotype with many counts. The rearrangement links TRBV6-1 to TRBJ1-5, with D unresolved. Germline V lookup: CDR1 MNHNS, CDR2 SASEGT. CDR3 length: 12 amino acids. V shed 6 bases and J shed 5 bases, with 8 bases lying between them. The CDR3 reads CASRLQDQPQHF. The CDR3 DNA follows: TGTGCCAGCAGACTACAAGATCAGCCCCAGCATTTT.

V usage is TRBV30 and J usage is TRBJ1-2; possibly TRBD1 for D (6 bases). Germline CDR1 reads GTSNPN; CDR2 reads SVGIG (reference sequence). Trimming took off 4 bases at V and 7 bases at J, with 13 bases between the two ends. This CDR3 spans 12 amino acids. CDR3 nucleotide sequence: TGTGCCTGGACAGTCGGAGGGGGTGGCTACACCTTC. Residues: CAWTVGGGGYTF.

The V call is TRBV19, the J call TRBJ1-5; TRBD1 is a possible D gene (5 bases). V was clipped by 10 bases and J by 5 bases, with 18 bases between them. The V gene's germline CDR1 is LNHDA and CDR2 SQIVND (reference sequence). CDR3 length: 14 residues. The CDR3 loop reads CATGQGVGYQPQHF. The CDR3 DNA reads TGTGCCACCGGCCAGGGAGTGGGTTATCAGCCCCAGCATTTT.